A single sample gave rise to the 17 T cell receptor beta chains below, sequenced in a study of blood T cell repertoires in COVID-19. TCRdb's table, derived via immunoSEQ multiplex PCR, lists solely in-frame clones and lacks some. This table holds 25,000 to 30,000 clones, about 94% found once. What was sequenced was peripheral blood. These receptors all come from a human donor with active COVID-19. The donor label of this sample is uncertain.

CDR3 residues: CASRNRDRDYEQYF. CDR3 coding DNA: TGTGCCAGCAGGAACCGGGACAGGGATTACGAGCAGTACTTC. This chain uses TRBV6-5 with TRBJ2-7; 9 positions agree with TRBD1. V gave up 6 bases and J gave up 4 bases; unmatched junction bases: 7. Germline V gene lookup returns CDR1 MNHEY and CDR2 SVGAGI. This CDR3 spans 14 amino acids.

DNA of the CDR3: TGCGCCAGCAGCTTGGGGACTAAAACCGGGGAGCTGTTTTTT. This translates into CASSLGTKTGELFF. The rearrangement uses TRBV5-1 and TRBJ2-2, with a possible D match to TRBD2 (6 bases). The V gene's germline CDR1 is SGHRS and CDR2 YFSETQ. V lost 0 bases and J 5 bases, leaving 8 bases between the germline ends. The CDR3 is 14 amino acids.

This clone was recorded only once. This chain uses TRBV18 with TRBJ1-2; D perhaps matches TRBD1 (5 bases). Per the germline V gene, CDR1 is KGHSH and CDR2 is LQKENI. This CDR3 region has 13 residues. Between the trimmed V and J ends, which lost 6 bases and 8 bases, there was a span of 16 bases. Here the CDR3 reads CASSLSQERGYTF. In DNA form, the CDR3 reads TGTGCCAGCTCTTTATCACAGGAGAGAGGCTACACCTTC. Full variable domain (missing parts from reference TRBV18 and TRBJ1-2): NAGVMQNPRHLVRRRGQEARLRCSPMKGHSHVYWYRQLPEEGLKFMVYLQKENIIDESGMPKERFSAEFPKEGPSILRIQQVVRGDSAAYFCASSLSQERGYTFGSGTRLTVV.

The chain employs TRBV29-1 and TRBJ2-1; possible D gene TRBD1, 6 bases. V shed 5 bases and J shed 6 bases, with 20 bases lying between them. The CDR3 contains 15 residues. Germline V lookup: CDR1 SQVTM, CDR2 ANQGSEA. The CDR3 sequence: CSVSGVKGFGNEQFF. As DNA, the CDR3 is TGCAGCGTTTCAGGGGTTAAGGGGTTCGGCAATGAGCAGTTCTTC.

This clone turned up a few times. The J gene is TRBJ1-2, the V gene TRBV29-1, with 10 bases that match TRBD1. The germline V gene has CDR1 SQVTM and CDR2 ANQGSEA. This CDR3 is 12 amino acids long. Germline trimming cut 4 bases from V and 7 bases from J; bases unmatched to any gene: 3. CDR3: CSVGGQGSGYTF. The CDR3 DNA is TGCAGCGTTGGGGGACAGGGGTCTGGCTACACCTTC.

The rearrangement joins TRBV11-3 to TRBJ2-1; D is uncertain. CDR1 is SGHNT and CDR2 is YENEEA in the germline V gene. This CDR3 has 19 amino acids. V was shortened by 0 bases and J by 4 bases, with 22 bases between the two germline ends. The CDR3 DNA reads TGTGCCAGCAGCTTAGACTCCAGGTACCTTCGGTCCTCTTACAATGAGCAGTTCTTC. It specifies CASSLDSRYLRSSYNEQFF. Complete variable domain (other parts from reference TRBV11-3 and TRBJ2-1): EAGVVQSPRYKIIEKKQPVAFWCNPISGHNTLYWYLQNLGQGPELLIRYENEEAVDDSQLPKDRFSAERLKGVDSTLKIQPAELGDSAVYLCASSLDSRYLRSSYNEQFFGPGTRLTVL.

This rearrangement joins TRBV18 to TRBJ2-5; TRBD2 is a possible D gene (5 bases). The V gene's germline CDR1 is KGHSH and CDR2 LQKENI. The CDR3 runs to 13 residues. The germline V and J ends were trimmed by 6 bases and 4 bases, with 12 bases remaining between them. The CDR3 loop reads CASSYGRGETQYF. The CDR3 DNA follows: TGTGCCAGCTCCTACGGTCGGGGAGAGACCCAGTACTTC. Variable domain in full (rest from reference TRBV18 and TRBJ2-5): NAGVMQNPRHLVRRRGQEARLRCSPMKGHSHVYWYRQLPEEGLKFMVYLQKENIIDESGMPKERFSAEFPKEGPSILRIQQVVRGDSAAYFCASSYGRGETQYFGPGTRLLVL.

The J gene is TRBJ1-5, the V gene TRBV5-1; no clear D gene. The germline V gene has CDR1 SGHRS and CDR2 YFSETQ. The CDR3 consists of 13 residues. Trimming left V 4 bases short and J 1 base short, with 6 bases between. CDR3 sequence: CASSPLSNQPQHF. The CDR3 coding sequence is TGCGCCAGCAGCCCTTTGAGCAATCAGCCCCAGCATTTT.

The chain recombines TRBV7-9 with TRBJ1-4; the D gene is possibly TRBD1 (5 bases). V lost 6 bases, J lost 4 bases, and 15 bases lay in between. Germline CDR1 SEHNR, CDR2 FQNEAQ (reference sequence). CDR3 length: 15 amino acids. CDR3 sequence (DNA): TGTGCCAGCAGGGAGGGGCAGAGGAGTAATGAAAAACTGTTTTTT. Encoded protein: CASREGQRSNEKLFF.

The chain uses TRBV5-1 and TRBJ2-7; 9 nucleotides align to TRBD1. The ends lost 0 bases at V and 2 bases at J; junction bases unmatched: 3. This CDR3 is 15 amino acids long. Germline V CDR1 and CDR2: SGHRS, YFSETQ. CDR3 loop: CASSLVGDRAYEQYF. The CDR3 nucleotides read TGCGCCAGCAGCTTGGTGGGGGACAGGGCCTACGAGCAGTACTTC.

This sequence joins TRBV28 and TRBJ2-1; TRBD2 matches at 7 bases. This CDR3 spans 15 amino acids. Germline CDR1 MDHEN, CDR2 SYDVKM. Trimming at V came to 1 base and at J to 3 bases, leaving 3 bases not matched to a gene. CDR3 sequence: CASSLLAGVYNEQFF. CDR3 DNA sequence: TGTGCCAGCAGTTTATTAGCGGGCGTCTACAATGAGCAGTTCTTC.

The chain recombines TRBV6-5 with TRBJ2-5, with a weak D call TRBD1 (5 bases). The germline V gene encodes CDR1 MNHEY and CDR2 SVGAGI. V gave up 0 bases and J gave up 5 bases, with 13 bases separating them. This CDR3 region has 15 residues. Written as DNA, the CDR3 is TGTGCCAGCAGTTACTCGGGGCAGGGCGTCGAGACCCAGTACTTC. It encodes CASSYSGQGVETQYF.

The J gene is TRBJ2-2, the V gene TRBV6-1; D remains unclear. The CDR3 is made up of 15 amino acids. Germline-derived CDR1 and CDR2 are MNHNS and SASEGT. The ends were cut back, 1 base at V and 4 bases at J, with 10 bases in the middle. CDR3 residues: CASSEDRTATGELFF. In DNA, the CDR3 is TGTGCCAGCAGTGAAGATAGAACAGCCACCGGGGAGCTGTTTTTT.

This sequence joins TRBV6-2 or TRBV6-3 and TRBJ2-1; weak D call: TRBD2 (6 bases). This CDR3 is built from 12 residues. Trimming cost V 2 bases and J 10 bases, with 9 bases left between them. CDR1 MNHEY and CDR2 SVGEGT come from the germline V gene. The CDR3 DNA sequence: TGTGCCAGCAGTTACGGGGGGTGGGAGCAGTTCTTC. Its translation is CASSYGGWEQFF.

The V call is TRBV6-2 or TRBV6-3, the J call TRBJ1-2; D ambiguous. Germline V gene lookup returns CDR1 MNHEY and CDR2 SVGEGT. With 2 bases removed from V and 6 bases from J, the gap between germline ends came to 10 bases. There are 13 residues in the CDR3. The DNA for the CDR3 is TGTGCCAGCAGTTACGAACAGCGGGATGGCTACACCTTC. Protein product: CASSYEQRDGYTF.

The rearrangement links TRBV7-2 to TRBJ2-7, with 15 bases aligning to TRBD2. The trim removed 5 bases at V and 6 bases at J, leaving 8 bases unmatched. CDR1 is SGHTA, CDR2 FQGNSA, per germline. CDR3 length: 16 residues. The CDR3 reads CASSARTSGRAGEQYF. CDR3 DNA: TGTGCCAGCAGCGCGCGGACTAGCGGGAGGGCCGGCGAGCAGTACTTC. Full variable domain (rest looked up from reference TRBV7-2 and TRBJ2-7): GAGVSQSPSNKVTEKGKDVELRCDPISGHTALYWYRQSLGQGLEFLIYFQGNSAPDKSGLPSDRFSAERTGGSVSTLTIQRTQQEDSAVYLCASSARTSGRAGEQYFGPGTRLTVT.

The chain's CDR3 is CASEASGGAGKDTQYF. The CDR3 DNA is TGTGCCAGCGAGGCTAGCGGGGGGGCCGGGAAAGATACGCAGTATTTT. The V call is TRBV7-6, the J call TRBJ2-3; TRBD2 matches 12 bases. In germline, CDR1 is SGHVS, CDR2 FNYEAQ. The CDR3 is 16 amino acids. J gave up 5 bases and V 8 bases, and 11 bases lay outside the gene matches.